This paragraph reports one T cell receptor beta chain. No antigen is known for it. The sample originates from a study of a mutant IDH1 vaccine in newly diagnosed glioma. Background on the study: Before enrollment, the patients had been treated with radiotherapy alone, temozolomide alone, or both together. Most of them had received both. Study results and limitations: Seemingly, top peripheral T cell clonotype changes bore no relation to pseudoprogression.

Germline CDR1 MGHRA, CDR2 YSYEKL. The CDR3 sequence is 14 residues long. V was trimmed by 1 base and J by 4 bases, leaving 8 bases between them. The repertoire was sequenced with immunoSEQ multiplex PCR; TCRdb's copy has only in-frame clones and lacks some. This sample has 45,000 to 65,000 clones, with about 82% found just once. The time point here: baseline, week 1 (first vaccination visit). Treatment in this sample: pre-vaccination baseline after standard-of-care therapy. Patients carried new grade 3 or 4 IDH1-mutant astrocytomas lacking nuclear ATRX. The genes are TRBV4-1 and TRBJ1-5; maybe TRBD1 (6 bases). Sequencing used PBMCs, obtained from a glioma patient treated with radiotherapy, temozolomide or both. The TCR originated in a man between 18 and 29 years old with glioma. CDR3 protein: CASSQGTENQPQHF. As DNA, the CDR3 is TGCGCCAGCAGCCAAGGGACAGAGAATCAGCCCCAGCATTTT.